This entry is about one T cell receptor beta chain. V trimming: 5 bases; J trimming: 1 base; junction bases outside the gene matches: 8. This CDR3 contains 15 residues. Germline CDR1 MNHNY, CDR2 SVGAGI (reference sequence). Original processing notes: Amplification from reference gene primers served as the basis for estimated nucleated cell counts. Method: immunoSEQ multiplex PCR; TCRdb's copy keeps in-frame clones and lacks some. V and J calls and clone size come straight from that table; D and trimming were deduced from the DNA. The sample consists of some 100,000 clones, 70% to 90% of them appearing once. Patients from Seattle were sampled longitudinally, starting during active infection. This specimen comes from a study of blood T cell repertoires in COVID-19. Study as a whole: Sources were T cells, B-cell-depleted T cells, or PBMCs; the material itself was cDNA or gDNA.

The sequence was collected from a man in his fifties or sixties with COVID-19, enrolled during active disease. The chain joins TRBV6-6 to TRBJ2-7; 7 nucleotides agree with TRBD2. Sequencing used peripheral blood. CDR3 nucleotides: TGTGCCAGCAGTCCCCGGGACTACTCGTCCTACGAGCAGTACTTC. Protein: CASSPRDYSSYEQYF.